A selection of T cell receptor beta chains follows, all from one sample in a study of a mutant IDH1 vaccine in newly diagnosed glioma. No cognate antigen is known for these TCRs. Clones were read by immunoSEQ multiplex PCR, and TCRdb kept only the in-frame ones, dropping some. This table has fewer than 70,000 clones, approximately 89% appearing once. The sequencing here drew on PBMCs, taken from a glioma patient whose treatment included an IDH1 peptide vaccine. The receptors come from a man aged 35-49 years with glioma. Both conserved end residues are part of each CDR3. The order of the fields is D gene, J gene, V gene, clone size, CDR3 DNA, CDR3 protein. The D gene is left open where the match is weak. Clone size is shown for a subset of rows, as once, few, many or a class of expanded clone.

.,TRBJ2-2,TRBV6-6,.,TGTGCCAGCGGAAGGACGGACACCGGGGAGCTGTTTTTT,CASGRTDTGELFF
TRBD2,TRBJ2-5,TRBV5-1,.,TGCGCCAGCAGCTTCCGGGGAGGGAGTGGGCGAGAGACCCAGTACTTC,CASSFRGGSGRETQYF
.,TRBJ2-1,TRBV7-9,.,TGTGCCACCCGCCGCACTAGCAATGAGCAGTTCTTC,CATRRTSNEQFF
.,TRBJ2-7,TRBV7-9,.,TGTGCCAGCAGAGGTGGAAGAGGGAGCTCCTACGAGCAGTACTTC,CASRGGRGSSYEQYF
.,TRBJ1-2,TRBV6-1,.,TGTGCCAGCAGTACAGGGCAGGGTGGCTACACCTTC,CASSTGQGGYTF
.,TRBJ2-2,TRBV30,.,TGTGCCTGGACCCGGGACGGGAACACCGGGGAGCTGTTTTTT,CAWTRDGNTGELFF
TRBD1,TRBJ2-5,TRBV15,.,TGTGCCACCAGCAGATTTTCCGGGACAGAAGAGACCCAGTACTTC,CATSRFSGTEETQYF
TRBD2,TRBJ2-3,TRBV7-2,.,TGTGCCAGCAGCTTAGACGGCGGACTAGACACAGATACGCAGTATTTT,CASSLDGGLDTDTQYF
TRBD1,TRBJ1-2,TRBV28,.,TGTGCCAGCAGGCTACAAGACAGGGGGGCTCTCTATGGCTACACCTTC,CASRLQDRGALYGYTF
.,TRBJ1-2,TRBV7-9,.,TGTGCCAGCAGCTCTACGACAGGAAACTATGGCTACACCTTC,CASSSTTGNYGYTF
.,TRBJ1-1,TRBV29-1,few,TGCAGCGTTGACCACCCCGGAGCACCGGGGAACACTGAAGCTTTCTTT,CSVDHPGAPGNTEAFF
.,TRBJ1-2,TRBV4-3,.,TGCGCCAGCAGCCAAGAGAGGGAGCGCTATGGCTACACCTTC,CASSQERERYGYTF
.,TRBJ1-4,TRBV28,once,TGTGCCAGCAGGCCGGCCCTAGGAGGTGAAAAACTGTTTTTT,CASRPALGGEKLFF
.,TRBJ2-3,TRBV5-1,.,TGCGCCAGCAGCTTGCGGGGGATGGCAGATACGCAGTATTTT,CASSLRGMADTQYF
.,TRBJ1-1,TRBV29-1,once,TGCAGCGTTGACCCCCCCACCGGGGCCGGCACTGAAGCTTTCTTT,CSVDPPTGAGTEAFF
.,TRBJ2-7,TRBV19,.,TGTGCCAGTAGTATACCCGGGCTAGCTCAGTACTTC,CASSIPGLAQYF
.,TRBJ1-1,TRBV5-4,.,TGTGCCAGCAGCTCTGGGGAGTGGGGGAACACTGAAGCTTTCTTT,CASSSGEWGNTEAFF
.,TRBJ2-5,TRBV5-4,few,TGTGCCAGCAGCTTGGCGATGGGGGGGGCGGTGAGTGAGACCCAGTACTTC,CASSLAMGGAVSETQYF
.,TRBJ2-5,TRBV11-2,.,TGTGCCAGCAGTTATTCAGGGGTCCAAGAGACCCAGTACTTC,CASSYSGVQETQYF
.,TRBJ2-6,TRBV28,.,TGTGCCAGCACCGTATCCTCTGGGGCCAACGTCCTGACTTTC,CASTVSSGANVLTF
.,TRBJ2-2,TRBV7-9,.,TGTGCCAGCAGCTTAGATTCCTACACCGGGGAGCTGTTTTTT,CASSLDSYTGELFF
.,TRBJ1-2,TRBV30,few,TGTGCCTGGAGTAAGGACAGCCTCTTCGATGGCTACACCTTC,CAWSKDSLFDGYTF
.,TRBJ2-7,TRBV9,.,TGTGCCAGCAGCGCCGCCGGGACCTCCTACGAGCAGTACTTC,CASSAAGTSYEQYF
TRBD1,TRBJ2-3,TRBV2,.,TGTGCCAGCAGGGACAGGGGTTGGGGGACAGATACGCAGTATTTT,CASRDRGWGTDTQYF
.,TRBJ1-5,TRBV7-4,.,TGTGCCAGCATCGTACTCACGCGAGGGCAGCCCCAGCATTTT,CASIVLTRGQPQHF
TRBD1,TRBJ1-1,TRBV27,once,TGTGCCAGCAATTTCGGGACAGGAGGCACTGAAGCTTTCTTT,CASNFGTGGTEAFF
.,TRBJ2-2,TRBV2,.,TGTGCCAGCACACGAGGGGGGGTGAGCACCGGGGAGCTGTTTTTT,CASTRGGVSTGELFF
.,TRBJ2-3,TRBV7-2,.,TGTGCCAGCGGGGACCCCGAGCGGAGGAGAAATACGCAGTATTTT,CASGDPERRRNTQYF
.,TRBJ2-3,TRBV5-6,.,TGTGCCAGCAGCTTGGGACCTTCTAGCACAGATACGCAGTATTTT,CASSLGPSSTDTQYF
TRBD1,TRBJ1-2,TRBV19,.,TGTGCCATCTCCAAACCGGGACAGGGGAACTATGGCTACACCTTC,CAISKPGQGNYGYTF
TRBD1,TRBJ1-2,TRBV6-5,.,TGTGCCAGCAGTGGACAGGGGGCTGGCTACACCTTC,CASSGQGAGYTF
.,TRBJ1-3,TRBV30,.,TGTGCCTGGTCCGTAAGGGGCTCTGGAAACACCATATATTTT,CAWSVRGSGNTIYF
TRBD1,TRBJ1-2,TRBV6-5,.,TGTGCCAGCAGCTCCTGGACAGGAAAAGGCTATGGCTACACCTTC,CASSSWTGKGYGYTF